The 19 T cell receptor beta chains below come from one sample, sequenced in a study of T-cell reconstitution after alpha-beta-depleted transplantation in children. A TCRbeta library incorporating unique molecular identifiers was prepared. One entry per CDR3 protein results from TCRdb running MiXCR on the PCR reads. The table has about a million distinct CDR3 sequences, around 30% seen once. Material: PBMCs, mostly from graft donor cells, obtained 360 days after TCRalphabeta/CD19-depleted stem cell transplant. Every receptor here comes from a boy younger than two who had a stem cell transplant for SCID, so the T cells may come from the graft donor.

The chain joins TRBV5-1 to TRBJ2-2, with 9 bases aligning to TRBD1. V was pared by 0 bases and J by 3 bases, with 9 bases of the junction left unmatched. Germline values: CDR1 SGHRS, CDR2 YFSETQ. The CDR3 sequence is 18 residues long. The CDR3 loop is CASSLGSDRGRDTGELFF. Written as DNA, the CDR3 is TGCGCCAGCAGCTTGGGATCGGACAGGGGTCGTGACACCGGGGAGCTGTTTTTT.

This clonotype occurred a few times. The V and J genes are TRBV25-1 and TRBJ1-1, with a tentative D call TRBD1 (6 bases). The V end was cut by 4 bases, the J end by 4 bases, with 13 bases between. Germline CDR1 reads MGHDK; CDR2 reads SYGVNS. The CDR3 spans 14 residues. CDR3 in amino acids: CASSANRVATEAFF. CDR3 nucleotides: TGTGCCAGCAGTGCTAACAGGGTGGCCACTGAAGCTTTCTTT.

V gene TRBV24-1 combines with J gene TRBJ2-6, with TRBD1 identical over 9 bases. This CDR3 has 20 amino acids. After removal of 5 bases from V and 1 base from J, the junction contained 14 bases not matched to a gene. Germline lookup yields CDR1 KGHDR and CDR2 SFDVKD. CDR3 protein: CATSANPTGGTRSGANVLTF. CDR3 nucleotide sequence: TGTGCCACCAGTGCAAATCCCACAGGGGGCACCCGGTCTGGGGCCAACGTCCTGACTTTC.

Only a few counts were recorded for this clonotype. The chain combines TRBV3-1 with TRBJ2-7, with D tentatively TRBD2 (5 bases). V shed 1 base and J shed 7 bases, with 17 bases lying between them. CDR1 and CDR2 from the germline V gene are LGHDT and YNNKEL (reference sequence). The CDR3 runs to 15 residues. The DNA of the CDR3 is TGTGCCAGCAGCCAAGTTGCCACGGGCACGGGGGAGCAGTACTTC. Protein: CASSQVATGTGEQYF.

The chain joins TRBV29-1 to TRBJ1-1; D remains unclear. The CDR3 sequence is 11 residues long. Looked up from germline, CDR1 is SQVTM and CDR2 is ANQGSEA. V was shortened by 5 bases and J by 5 bases, with 9 bases between the two germline ends. In DNA, the CDR3 is TGCAGCGTTTCCTTGGGGACTGAAGCTTTCTTT. It yields the protein CSVSLGTEAFF.

Points on this clonotype: The germline gene is not matched at one end of the junction; a read error may be the cause. The V and J genes are TRBV28 and TRBJ1-4, with 10 bases lining up with TRBD1. Germline CDR1 MDHEN, CDR2 SYDVKM. The CDR3 has 12 amino acids. The CDR3 sequence: CASTGPGGQGIF. Written as DNA, the CDR3 is TGTGCCAGCACCGGACCGGGGGGACAGGGGATTTTT.

This chain joins TRBV5-1 and TRBJ2-3; the D gene is possibly TRBD1 (5 bases). Trimming left V 2 bases short and J 5 bases short, with 9 bases between. Germline CDR1 SGHRS, CDR2 YFSETQ. This CDR3 spans 13 amino acids. In DNA form, the CDR3 reads TGCGCCAGCAGCTTTCAGGGAAGAGATACGCAGTATTTT. Translated: CASSFQGRDTQYF.

This chain joins TRBV20-1 and TRBJ1-5; 7 bases match TRBD1. Germline-derived CDR1 and CDR2 are DFQATT and SNEGSKA (reference sequence). V lost 5 bases, J lost 4 bases, and 11 bases stayed unmatched. CDR3 size: 15 residues. CDR3: CSAVYGGGFNQPQHF. CDR3 nucleotides: TGCAGTGCTGTTTATGGAGGGGGCTTTAATCAGCCCCAGCATTTT.

A few counts support this clonotype. This rearrangement joins TRBV10-3 to TRBJ2-3; 8 bases are shared with TRBD2. Losses at the gene ends were 0 bases for V and 1 base for J; bases not matched to a gene: 9. The germline CDR1 and CDR2 sequences are ENHRY and SYGVKD. The CDR3 consists of 18 residues. DNA for the CDR3: TGTGCCATCAGTGAGTCGTTGGCGACTAGCGCGGGCACAGATACGCAGTATTTT. Residues: CAISESLATSAGTDTQYF.

The chain is built from TRBV15 and TRBJ2-1; D not resolved. This CDR3 is built from 16 residues. V lost 0 bases to trimming and J lost 7 bases, with 16 bases between them. Germline CDR1 is LNHNV and CDR2 is YYDKDF (reference sequence). The CDR3 bases are TGTGCCACCAGCAGAGATTATGGCCTAGGCGGAAATGAGCAGTTCTTC. Translated: CATSRDYGLGGNEQFF.

The J gene is TRBJ2-1, the V gene TRBV4-2; TRBD2 matches 10 bases. Germline CDR1 and CDR2: LGHNA and YNFKEQ. CDR3 length equals 16 residues. V was clipped by 1 base and J by 13 bases; unmatched bases: 13. CDR3 sequence: CASSQAVSSGGAGQFF. DNA for the CDR3: TGTGCCAGCAGCCAAGCTGTGTCTAGCGGGGGCGCCGGCCAGTTCTTC.

The chain uses TRBV7-2 and TRBJ1-1; no reliable D call. Germline CDR1 and CDR2: SGHTA and FQGNSA. The V and J ends lost 3 bases and 6 bases respectively, with 20 bases between them. The CDR3 sequence is 16 residues long. CDR3 region: CASSLQGSSILSEAFF. The CDR3 DNA sequence: TGTGCCAGCAGCTTGCAAGGGAGCTCAATATTATCTGAAGCTTTCTTT.

This chain uses TRBV10-3 with TRBJ2-7; the D is unclear. Trimming stripped 1 base from V and 3 bases from J, with 7 bases between. The CDR3 contains 13 residues. Germline CDR1 reads ENHRY; CDR2 reads SYGVKD. The CDR3: CAISEWADYEQYF. CDR3 bases: TGTGCCATCAGTGAGTGGGCAGACTACGAGCAGTACTTC.

The table lists this clonotype with a few counts. One junction end does not reproduce the germline sequence, and a read error may be involved. This chain uses TRBV28 with TRBJ2-7, with 7 bases lining up with TRBD2. Germline values: CDR1 MDHEN, CDR2 SYDVKM. CDR3 length equals 11 residues. CDR3 coding DNA: TGTGCCAGCAGTTCTACGGGACTATGGAGGTTC. Encoded protein: CASSSTGLWRF.

The chain combines TRBV20-1 with TRBJ1-1, with 9 bases lining up with TRBD1. Germline CDR1 reads DFQATT; CDR2 reads SNEGSKA (reference sequence). The CDR3 runs 17 residues. V was clipped by 2 bases and J by 0 bases; unmatched bases: 10. Written as DNA, the CDR3 is TGCAGTGCTAGACGGGACAGGGACGGATCTATGAACACTGAAGCTTTCTTT. Amino acid sequence: CSARRDRDGSMNTEAFF.

This clonotype occurred a few times. V gene TRBV27 combines with J gene TRBJ2-3; the D is unclear. The CDR3 has 13 amino acids. Germline V gives CDR1 MNHEY, CDR2 SMNVEV (reference sequence). V lost 3 bases, J lost 9 bases, and 13 bases lay in between. CDR3 loop: CASSLTPTGTQYF. Written as DNA, the CDR3 is TGTGCCAGCAGTTTGACGCCCACCGGGACGCAGTATTTT.

This clonotype came up a few times. The rearrangement joins TRBV2 to TRBJ2-7, with D tentatively TRBD2 (6 bases). Germline values: CDR1 SNHLY, CDR2 FYNNEI. The CDR3 loop spans 15 amino acids. Trimming took 4 bases from V and 0 from J, leaving 13 bases between them. CDR3 sequence reads: CASSAPSVVSYEQYF. In nucleotides, the CDR3 is TGTGCCAGCAGTGCCCCTAGCGTGGTCTCCTACGAGCAGTACTTC.

This clonotype appeared once. The V and J genes are TRBV5-1 and TRBJ1-1; D not certain. Trimming stripped 0 bases from V and 6 bases from J, with 15 bases between. CDR1 is SGHRS, CDR2 YFSETQ, per germline. The CDR3 is 15 amino acids. As DNA, the CDR3 is TGCGCCAGCAGCTTGGGAGGCACAGTGGTCGCTGAAGCTTTCTTT. Amino acid sequence: CASSLGGTVVAEAFF.

This clonotype was seen repeatedly, ten times or more. The chain recombines TRBV3-1 with TRBJ2-1; 9 nucleotides agree with TRBD1. This CDR3 region has 16 residues. Germline loops: CDR1 LGHDT, CDR2 YNNKEL (reference sequence). V was clipped by 1 base and J by 2 bases; unmatched bases: 3. This chain's CDR3 is CASSQVGQGPYNEQFF. The CDR3 DNA reads TGTGCCAGCAGCCAAGTAGGACAGGGGCCCTACAATGAGCAGTTCTTC.